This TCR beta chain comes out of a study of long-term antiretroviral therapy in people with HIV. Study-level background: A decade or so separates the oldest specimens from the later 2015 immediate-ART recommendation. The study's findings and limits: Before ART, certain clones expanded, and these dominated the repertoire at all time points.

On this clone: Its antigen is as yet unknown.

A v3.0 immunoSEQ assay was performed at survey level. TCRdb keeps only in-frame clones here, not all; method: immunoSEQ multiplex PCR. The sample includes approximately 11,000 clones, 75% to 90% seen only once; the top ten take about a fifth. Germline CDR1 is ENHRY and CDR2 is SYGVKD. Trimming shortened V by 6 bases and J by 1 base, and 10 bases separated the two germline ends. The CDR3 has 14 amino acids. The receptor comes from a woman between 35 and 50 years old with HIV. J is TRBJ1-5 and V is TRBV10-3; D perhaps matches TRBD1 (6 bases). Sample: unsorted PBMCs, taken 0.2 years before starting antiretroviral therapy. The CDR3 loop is CAISADRSNQPQHF. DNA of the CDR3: TGTGCCATCAGCGCCGACAGGAGCAATCAGCCCCAGCATTTT.